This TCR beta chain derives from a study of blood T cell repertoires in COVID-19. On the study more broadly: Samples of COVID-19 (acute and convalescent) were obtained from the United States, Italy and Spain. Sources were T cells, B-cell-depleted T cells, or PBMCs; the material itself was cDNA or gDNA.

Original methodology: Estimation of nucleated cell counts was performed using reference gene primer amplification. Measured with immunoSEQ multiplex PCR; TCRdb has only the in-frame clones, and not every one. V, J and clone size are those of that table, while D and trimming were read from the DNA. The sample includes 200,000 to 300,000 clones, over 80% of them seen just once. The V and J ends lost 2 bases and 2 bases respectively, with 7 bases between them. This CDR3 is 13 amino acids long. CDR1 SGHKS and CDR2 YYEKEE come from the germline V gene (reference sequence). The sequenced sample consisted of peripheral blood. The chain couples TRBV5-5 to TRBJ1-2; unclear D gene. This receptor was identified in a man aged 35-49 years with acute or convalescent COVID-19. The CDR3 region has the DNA TGTGCCAGCAGCTTTAGCCCCAACTATGGCTACACCTTC. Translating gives CASSFSPNYGYTF.